The entry that follows covers one T cell receptor beta chain sequence. The data belong to a study of cytomegalovirus exposure and HLA in healthy donors. This CDR3 is built from 18 residues. V was cut by 0 bases and J by 8 bases, with 22 bases left in between. Germline CDR1 and CDR2: LNHNV and YYDKDF (reference sequence). Sequencing used immunoSEQ multiplex PCR; TCRdb keeps in-frame clones, though not all of them. The sample holds 150,000 to 200,000 clones, more than 70% seen once. Sequenced input: PBMCs. The source of this sequence is a man younger than 30 in good health and CMV-seronegative. The V and J genes are TRBV15 and TRBJ1-4, with a tentative D call TRBD1 (5 bases). CDR3 protein: CATSRDSVGGGRGEKLFF. The CDR3 DNA is TGTGCCACCAGCAGAGATTCGGTTGGGGGAGGTCGAGGCGAAAAACTGTTTTTT.